The next 7 T cell receptor beta chains were all read from a single sample in a study of T cells after yellow fever vaccination. TCRdb re-derived calls from the 5' RACE reads in MiXCR, one entry per CDR3 protein. The sample gives hundreds of thousands of distinct CDR3 sequences, 20% to 25% of which show up once; about 16% is in the top ten. The starting material was PBMCs, obtained 20 to 25 days after the first yellow fever vaccination. The receptor source for this set is a young man who received the YFV17D yellow fever vaccine.

The chain has TRBV9 and TRBJ2-3; D is ambiguous. Trimming pared 2 bases from V and 0 bases from J, leaving 10 bases between. Germline assignment: CDR1 SGDLS and CDR2 YYNGEE. CDR3 length: 15 amino acids. The CDR3 sequence: CASSVGARSTDTQYF. The CDR3 DNA follows: TGTGCCAGCAGCGTTGGAGCCCGTAGCACAGATACGCAGTATTTT.

The sample holds a few counts of this clonotype. The V gene is TRBV7-2, the J gene TRBJ2-1; D is uncertain. CDR1 SGHTA and CDR2 FQGNSA come from the germline V gene. V was pared by 6 bases and J by 5 bases, with 11 bases between. CDR3 length: 13 amino acids. The CDR3 reads CASSLRLDNEQFF. For the CDR3, the DNA is TGTGCCAGCAGTCTCCGGTTGGACAATGAGCAGTTCTTC.

This clonotype was picked up one time. The chain links TRBV18 to TRBJ1-1; D remains unclear. This CDR3 has 14 residues. The ends were cut back, 5 bases at V and 1 base at J, with 11 bases in the middle. CDR1 and CDR2 from the germline V gene are KGHSH and LQKENI. In DNA form, the CDR3 reads TGTGCCAGCTCAACCGGGCCTGAGAACACTGAAGCTTTCTTT. This codes for CASSTGPENTEAFF.

This clonotype was counted ten times or more. J is TRBJ2-1 and V is TRBV15; D perhaps matches TRBD2 (6 bases). V was clipped by 0 bases and J by 5 bases, with 11 bases between them. Germline V gene sequence: CDR1 LNHNV, CDR2 YYDKDF (reference sequence). CDR3 length equals 15 residues. The CDR3 DNA follows: TGTGCCACCAGCAGAGATACGGGGGAGAACAATGAGCAGTTCTTC. Residues: CATSRDTGENNEQFF. The full variable domain, its missing parts supplied by reference TRBV15 and TRBJ2-1, is DAMVIQNPRYQVTQFGKPVTLSCSQTLNHNVMYWYQQKSSQAPKLLFHYYDKDFNNEADTPDNFQSRRPNTSFCFLDIRSPGLGDTAMYLCATSRDTGENNEQFFGPGTRLTVL.

This chain uses TRBV6-5 with TRBJ2-7; D possibly corresponds to TRBD2 (6 bases). Trimming shortened V by 4 bases and J by 3 bases, and 10 bases separated the two germline ends. CDR1 is MNHEY, CDR2 SVGAGI, per germline. The CDR3 covers 13 residues. The CDR3 nucleotides are TGTGCCAGCAGTTCAACGGGGGTCTACGAGCAGTACTTC. As protein: CASSSTGVYEQYF.

The CDR3 sequence is CASTIRPGRNTGELFF. The CDR3 DNA follows: TGTGCCAGCACCATCCGGCCAGGGCGAAACACCGGGGAGCTGTTTTTT. The V gene is TRBV6-2 or TRBV6-3, the J gene TRBJ2-2, with D perhaps TRBD1 (5 bases). The CDR3 length is 16 residues. Per germline, CDR1 MNHEY and CDR2 SVGEGT. V was shortened by 7 bases and J by 2 bases, with 17 bases between the two germline ends.

This clonotype came up many times. CDR3 sequence reads: CASSVAYRETSPLHF. The CDR3 DNA reads TGTGCCAGCAGCGTAGCGTACAGGGAGACTTCACCCCTCCACTTT. This chain uses TRBV9 with TRBJ1-6, with D maybe TRBD1 (6 bases). V was trimmed by 0 bases and J by 9 bases, leaving 13 bases between them. The germline gives CDR1 SGDLS, CDR2 YYNGEE. The CDR3 consists of 15 residues.